What follows are 17 T cell receptor beta chains derived from one specimen sequenced in a study of T cell repertoires in ileal Crohn's disease. Assay: immunoSEQ multiplex PCR; the TCRdb copy retains only in-frame clones and omits some. The data contain some 16,000 clones, roughly nine tenths of them singletons. Described time point: inflamed ileum from the surgical specimen. Sequenced material: ileal tissue. These receptors originate from an adult with Crohn's disease.

The chain links TRBV9 to TRBJ2-2; 10 bases are a match to TRBD2. V gave up 0 bases and J gave up 6 bases; unmatched junction bases: 11. Looked up from germline, CDR1 is SGDLS and CDR2 is YYNGEE. The CDR3 runs 18 residues. The CDR3, as DNA: TGTGCCAGCAGCGTAGCCTTGGTGACTAGCGGGTTTCCCGGGGAGCTGTTTTTT. Amino acids: CASSVALVTSGFPGELFF.

The chain carries TRBV4-3 and TRBJ1-5; tentatively, D is TRBD1 (6 bases). The CDR3 spans 14 residues. CDR1 is LGHNA, CDR2 YSLEER, per germline. Deletions cut 6 bases from V and 5 bases from J, with 14 bases between. CDR3 in amino acids: CASSPRGGDQPQHF. The DNA for the CDR3 is TGCGCCAGCAGTCCCAGGGGTGGGGATCAGCCCCAGCATTTT.

This chain uses TRBV7-8 with TRBJ1-2, with D uncertain. Germline V lookup: CDR1 SGHVS, CDR2 FQNEAQ. V lost 5 bases and J lost 7, with 14 bases in between. The CDR3 has 13 residues. CDR3 sequence: CASSPMTQVGYTF. In nucleotides, the CDR3 is TGTGCCAGCAGCCCTATGACCCAGGTTGGCTACACCTTC.

This clone occurred a few times. V and J are TRBV19 and TRBJ1-3; D uncertain. Deletions cut 6 bases from V and 0 bases from J, with 9 bases between. The CDR3 covers 14 residues. Germline V lookup: CDR1 LNHDA, CDR2 SQIVND (reference sequence). The DNA of the CDR3 is TGTGCCAGTAGACGCACGAGCTCTGGAAACACCATATATTTT. Its protein is CASRRTSSGNTIYF. The full variable domain, completed using reference TRBV19 and TRBJ1-3, is DGGITQSPKYLFRKEGQNVTLSCEQNLNHDAMYWYRQDPGQGLRLIYYSQIVNDFQKGDIAEGYSVSREKKESFPLTVTSAQKNPTAFYLCASRRTSSGNTIYFGEGSWLTVV.

V is TRBV6-6 and J is TRBJ1-2; 8 nucleotides line up with TRBD1. V lost 7 bases to trimming and J lost 7 bases; unmatched junction nucleotides: 17. The germline CDR1 and CDR2 sequences are MNHNY and SVGAGI (reference sequence). The length of the CDR3 is 16 residues. CDR3: CASKSSGGESPLGYTF. The DNA of the CDR3 is TGTGCCAGCAAATCCTCAGGGGGCGAATCCCCTCTTGGCTACACCTTC.

The V and J genes are TRBV18 and TRBJ2-7; 11 bases are shared with TRBD1. In germline, CDR1 is KGHSH, CDR2 LQKENI. With 8 bases clipped from V and 3 bases from J, the junction kept 6 bases outside the gene matches. This CDR3 spans 14 amino acids. The CDR3 coding sequence is TGTGCCAGCACGAGGGACAGGGGGGACTACGAGCAGTACTTC. Amino acids: CASTRDRGDYEQYF. The full variable domain, with the rest looked up from reference TRBV18 and TRBJ2-7, is NAGVMQNPRHLVRRRGQEARLRCSPMKGHSHVYWYRQLPEEGLKFMVYLQKENIIDESGMPKERFSAEFPKEGPSILRIQQVVRGDSAAYFCASTRDRGDYEQYFGPGTRLTVT.

V gene TRBV28 combines with J gene TRBJ1-5; D is unresolved. CDR1 and CDR2 from the germline V gene are MDHEN and SYDVKM. V lost 6 bases, J lost 1 base, and 10 bases lay in between. The CDR3 length is 14 residues. The DNA of the CDR3 is TGTGCCAGCAGGATCGGAGAGAGCAATCAGCCCCAGCATTTT. Translated, it gives CASRIGESNQPQHF.

V gene TRBV5-1 combines with J gene TRBJ2-3, with D possibly being TRBD2 (5 bases). This CDR3 is 14 amino acids long. V was trimmed by 0 bases and J by 3 bases, leaving 8 bases between them. The germline V gene has CDR1 SGHRS and CDR2 YFSETQ. The CDR3 DNA sequence: TGCGCCAGCAGCTTGGAGAGGGCAACAGATACGCAGTATTTT. It specifies CASSLERATDTQYF.

This chain links TRBV2 with TRBJ2-1; 9 bases map to TRBD2. V gave up 1 base and J gave up 15 bases; unmatched junction bases: 16. Germline V gene data show CDR1 as SNHLY and CDR2 as FYNNEI. The CDR3 loop spans 16 amino acids. CDR3 region: CASSEGAGGVLPTRFF. The DNA for the CDR3 is TGTGCCAGCAGTGAAGGGGCGGGGGGGGTACTCCCTACACGGTTCTTC.

V usage is TRBV28 and J usage is TRBJ2-3; D is undetermined. The CDR3 is made up of 15 amino acids. Deletions cut 2 bases from V and 2 bases from J, with 11 bases between. Germline CDR1 and CDR2: MDHEN and SYDVKM. Written as DNA, the CDR3 is TGTGCCAGCAGTTTAATTGGTCTTTCCACAGATACGCAGTATTTT. It translates to CASSLIGLSTDTQYF.

The genes are TRBV5-1 and TRBJ1-1; D ambiguous. The CDR3 runs 16 residues. The germline V gene encodes CDR1 SGHRS and CDR2 YFSETQ. The ends were cut back, 0 bases at V and 0 bases at J, with 12 bases in the middle. The CDR3 here is CASSLAIRRVNTEAFF. CDR3 coding DNA: TGCGCCAGCAGCTTGGCGATCAGGCGCGTGAACACTGAAGCTTTCTTT. Drawing the rest from reference TRBV5-1 and TRBJ1-1, the complete variable domain is KAGVTQTPRYLIKTRGQQVTLSCSPISGHRSVSWYQQTPGQGLQFLFEYFSETQRNKGNFPGRFSGRQFSNSRSEMNVSTLELGDSALYLCASSLAIRRVNTEAFFGQGTRLTVV.

A single count supports this clone. The rearrangement uses TRBV11-2 and TRBJ2-1, with 10 positions matching TRBD2. V shed 5 bases, J shed 6 bases, and the junction held 7 bases outside the gene matches. This CDR3 spans 15 amino acids. The germline CDR1 and CDR2 sequences are SGHAT and FQNNGV. CDR3 DNA: TGTGCCAGCAGCCGGACTAGCGGCCCCGCCAATGAGCAGTTCTTC. Encoded protein: CASSRTSGPANEQFF.

This clone was recorded a few times. CDR3: CASSLGVYNEQFF. CDR3 coding DNA: TGTGCCAGCAGTTTGGGGGTCTACAATGAGCAGTTCTTC. This chain connects TRBV27 to TRBJ2-1, with D possibly being TRBD1 or TRBD2 (5 bases each). Germline CDR1 reads MNHEY; CDR2 reads SMNVEV (reference sequence). Trimming left V 3 bases short and J 3 bases short, with 6 bases between. The length of the CDR3 is 13 residues.

V is TRBV19 and J is TRBJ2-7; D gene ambiguous. Germline assignment: CDR1 LNHDA and CDR2 SQIVND (reference sequence). The V and J ends lost 9 bases and 0 bases respectively, with 15 bases between them. The CDR3 runs to 14 residues. CDR3 sequence (DNA): TGTGCCAGGACCCTCCGGTCTGACTCCTACGAGCAGTACTTC. Its translation: CARTLRSDSYEQYF. The full variable domain, with the rest looked up from reference TRBV19 and TRBJ2-7, is DGGITQSPKYLFRKEGQNVTLSCEQNLNHDAMYWYRQDPGQGLRLIYYSQIVNDFQKGDIAEGYSVSREKKESFPLTVTSAQKNPTAFYLCARTLRSDSYEQYFGPGTRLTVT.

The chain joins TRBV7-2 to TRBJ2-7; no firm D call. Germline V gene data show CDR1 as SGHTA and CDR2 as FQGNSA. Trimming took 5 bases from V and 3 from J, leaving 8 bases between them. This CDR3 has 12 amino acids. In DNA form, the CDR3 reads TGTGCCAGCAGCATGGACGGCTACGAGCAGTACTTC. This sequence encodes CASSMDGYEQYF.

The chain employs TRBV4-1 and TRBJ2-5, with TRBD2 matching 9 bases. The CDR3 consists of 19 residues. The V and J ends lost 4 bases and 5 bases, in that order; junction bases with no gene match: 20. Germline CDR1 MGHRA, CDR2 YSYEKL. The CDR3 region is CASSLEGASGVLRRETQYF. The DNA for the CDR3 is TGCGCCAGCAGCCTCGAAGGGGCTAGCGGGGTCCTCAGGAGGGAGACCCAGTACTTC.

This chain joins TRBV30 and TRBJ2-5; tentatively, D is TRBD1 or TRBD2 (5 bases each). The CDR3 is 15 residues long. Per germline, CDR1 GTSNPN and CDR2 SVGIG (reference sequence). V lost 3 bases and J 10 bases, leaving 24 bases between the germline ends. The CDR3 sequence: CAWSLVTGAFGGQYF. The CDR3 DNA sequence: TGTGCCTGGAGCCTCGTCACCGGGGCCTTTGGTGGCCAGTACTTC.